Listed below are T cell receptor beta chains from one sample, sequenced in a study of T cell repertoires in cytomegalovirus infection. TCRdb itself ran the reads through MiXCR, one entry per CDR3 protein. The sample lists approximately 550,000 distinct CDR3 sequences, 15% to 20% occurring once. Sequencing input: CD8+ T cells from PBMCs. Receptors were obtained from a human donor in good health (CMV status not recorded). Some clones in this sample may be carry-over from other donors' samples. CDR3s include the opening cysteine and the closing phenylalanine or tryptophan. The D gene is left open where the match is weak. Size tells how often a clone was seen (once, few, many) or the class of an expanded clone, and some rows leave it out.

TRBD1 | few | TRBJ2-4 | TRBV9 | CASSVGTGNIQYF | TGTGCCAGCAGCGTAGGGACAGGGAACATTCAGTACTTC
. | . | TRBJ2-1 | TRBV6-5 | CTSRQTRRSYNEQFF | TGTACCAGCAGGCAGACTCGACGCTCATACAATGAGCAGTTCTTC
. | many | TRBJ2-7 | TRBV20-1 | CSARKEGDPPYEQYF | TGCAGTGCTAGGAAGGAAGGGGACCCTCCCTACGAGCAGTACTTC
. | many | TRBJ2-1 | TRBV11-2 | CASSPWAGRPYNEQFF | TGTGCCAGCAGCCCCTGGGCAGGGCGGCCCTACAATGAGCAGTTCTTC
TRBD2 | . | TRBJ2-5 | TRBV28 | CASSPWGSGRDVETQYF | TGTGCCAGCAGCCCCTGGGGTAGCGGGAGGGACGTGGAGACCCAGTACTTC
. | many | TRBJ1-5 | TRBV19 | CASSIDIGQPQHF | TGTGCCAGTAGTATAGATATCGGTCAGCCCCAGCATTTT
. | few | TRBJ1-1 | TRBV6-2/TRBV6-3 | CASSYPIRGDTEAFF | TGTGCCAGCAGTTACCCGATTCGGGGTGACACTGAAGCTTTCTTT
TRBD2 | . | TRBJ2-3 | TRBV20-1 | CSAHRTSGRTSTDTQYF | TGCAGTGCTCACCGGACTAGCGGGCGCACTAGCACAGATACGCAGTATTTT
TRBD2 | many | TRBJ2-2 | TRBV7-6 | CASSFSGITGELFF | TGTGCCAGCAGCTTTAGCGGGATTACCGGGGAGCTGTTTTTT
. | few | TRBJ2-1 | TRBV12-3/TRBV12-4 | CASYGPVGSYEQFF | TGTGCCAGCTACGGTCCGGTTGGTAGTTATGAGCAGTTCTTC
. | . | TRBJ1-1 | TRBV27 | CASSILGTLGDTEAFF | TGTGCCAGCAGTATCCTAGGGACCCTAGGGGACACTGAAGCTTTCTTT
. | few | TRBJ2-7 | TRBV12-3/TRBV12-4 | CASSFRDTPYEQYF | TGTGCCAGCAGTTTCCGGGACACCCCCTACGAGCAGTACTTC
. | few | TRBJ2-1 | TRBV11-1 | CASRGVGLFNEQFF | TGTGCCAGCAGGGGGGTAGGACTTTTCAATGAGCAGTTCTTC
. | few | TRBJ2-2 | TRBV15 | CATTTGTTNTGELFF | TGTGCCACCACAACCGGGACAACGAACACCGGGGAGCTGTTTTTT
. | . | TRBJ2-7 | TRBV29-1 | CSVERAGSNYEQYF | TGCAGCGTTGAACGGGCGGGTTCTAACTACGAGCAGTACTTC
. | many | TRBJ1-5 | TRBV15 | CATSRDFPQGNQPQHF | TGTGCCACCAGCAGAGATTTCCCCCAGGGCAATCAGCCCCAGCATTTT
. | many | TRBJ1-2 | TRBV6-6 | CASSPHERDGYTF | TGTGCCAGCAGTCCCCACGAAAGGGATGGCTACACCTTC
. | . | TRBJ1-2 | TRBV27 | CASSFKRDGYFGYTF | TGTGCCAGCAGTTTCAAAAGGGACGGTTATTTTGGCTACACCTTC
. | many | TRBJ1-1 | TRBV7-2 | CASSSMQGMNTEAFF | TGTGCCAGCAGCTCAATGCAAGGGATGAACACTGAAGCTTTCTTT
TRBD1 | . | TRBJ1-6 | TRBV27 | CASSLSQGGSPLHF | TGTGCCAGCAGTTTATCACAGGGGGGATCACCCCTCCACTTT
. | . | TRBJ2-1 | TRBV29-1 | CSVRGKGGSYNEQFF | TGCAGCGTCAGGGGGAAGGGGGGTTCCTACAATGAGCAGTTCTTC
. | . | TRBJ2-7 | TRBV5-4 | CASSSRGDRGPYERYF | TGTGCAAGCAGCTCACGAGGGGATCGCGGCCCCTACGAGCGGTACTTC
TRBD2 | many | TRBJ2-3 | TRBV11-2 | CASSSGTRQYTDTQYF | TGTGCCAGCAGCTCAGGGACTAGACAGTACACAGATACGCAGTATTTT
. | many | TRBJ2-1 | TRBV4-1 | CASSLNLAGATLGEQFF | TGCGCCAGCAGCCTAAACTTGGCGGGGGCCACCCTTGGGGAGCAGTTCTTC
TRBD2 | many | TRBJ2-7 | TRBV7-9 | CASSFSPSTSGRRYEQYF | TGTGCCAGCAGCTTTTCCCCATCGACTAGCGGGAGAAGGTACGAGCAGTACTTC
. | many | TRBJ2-7 | TRBV27 | CASSFQGLSSYEQYF | TGTGCCAGCAGTTTCCAGGGACTCTCCTCCTACGAGCAGTACTTC
. | . | TRBJ2-3 | TRBV19 | CASSIPPSGGTDAQYF | TGTGCCAGTAGTATCCCCCCCTCGGGGGGGACAGATGCGCAGTATTTT
. | few | TRBJ2-1 | TRBV29-1 | CSVDDLIDEQFF | TGCAGCGTTGACGATTTAATCGATGAGCAGTTCTTC
. | many | TRBJ2-7 | TRBV27 | CASSWGHSYEQYF | TGTGCCAGCAGTTGGGGTCACTCCTACGAGCAGTACTTC
. | few | TRBJ1-4 | TRBV10-3 | CAISESGTDEKLFF | TGTGCCATCAGTGAATCCGGGACCGATGAAAAACTGTTTTTT
TRBD2 | . | TRBJ2-2 | TRBV10-3 | CAISEWASGGPNTGELFF | TGTGCCATCAGTGAGTGGGCTAGCGGGGGACCGAACACCGGGGAGCTGTTTTTT
. | . | TRBJ2-7 | TRBV11-2 | CASSLVGRLSYEQYF | TGTGCCAGCAGCTTAGTTGGGCGCCTCTCCTACGAGCAGTACTTC
TRBD1 | many | TRBJ2-1 | TRBV19 | CASTSPGTGSSSYNEQFF | TGTGCCAGTACCTCACCCGGGACAGGCTCAAGCTCCTACAATGAGCAGTTCTTC
. | many | TRBJ1-2 | TRBV5-1 | CASSLVPESGVDYTF | TGCGCCAGCAGCTTGGTCCCCGAAAGCGGAGTTGACTACACCTTC
TRBD1 | many | TRBJ1-4 | TRBV7-8 | CASSPGTVNEKLFF | TGTGCCAGCAGCCCCGGGACAGTTAATGAAAAACTGTTTTTT
TRBD2 | . | TRBJ2-3 | TRBV5-1 | CASSLAIAGGGTDTQYF | TGCGCCAGCAGCTTGGCCATCGCGGGGGGCGGCACAGATACGCAGTATTTT
TRBD1 | few | TRBJ2-7 | TRBV28 | CASSLLETGGSYEQYF | TGTGCCAGCAGTTTACTTGAAACAGGGGGCTCCTACGAGCAGTACTTC
TRBD1 | many | TRBJ1-2 | TRBV7-2 | CASSLVKGGDRFGGYTF | TGTGCCAGCAGCTTAGTTAAGGGGGGGGACAGGTTCGGGGGCTACACCTTC
. | . | TRBJ1-5 | TRBV10-3 | CAISESSGGSNQPQHF | TGTGCCATCAGTGAGTCTTCGGGCGGTAGCAATCAGCCCCAGCATTTT
. | many | TRBJ1-4 | TRBV7-8 | CASSLRVGREKLFF | TGTGCCAGCAGCTTGAGGGTGGGGAGGGAAAAACTGTTTTTT
TRBD2 | many | TRBJ2-3 | TRBV7-9 | CASSWTSGGLSTDTQYF | TGTGCCAGCAGCTGGACTAGCGGGGGCCTAAGCACAGATACGCAGTATTTT
TRBD1 | few | TRBJ2-7 | TRBV13 | CASSADGAGGYYEQYF | TGTGCCAGCAGCGCCGACGGGGCAGGGGGATACTACGAGCAGTACTTC
TRBD2 | many | TRBJ2-7 | TRBV7-6 | CASSLEVAGGSREQYF | TGTGCCAGCAGCTTAGAAGTAGCGGGAGGATCCCGCGAGCAGTACTTC
TRBD2 | many | TRBJ2-5 | TRBV6-1 | CASVEATSGRRGYQETQYF | TGTGCCAGCGTTGAGGCGACTAGCGGGAGGCGGGGGTACCAAGAGACCCAGTACTTC
. | many | TRBJ2-1 | TRBV6-2/TRBV6-3 | CASSYYEGGYNEQFF | TGTGCCAGCAGTTACTACGAAGGGGGCTACAATGAGCAGTTCTTC
. | . | TRBJ2-1 | TRBV9 | CASSVLVLGEQFF | TGTGCCAGCAGCGTACTAGTACTCGGTGAGCAGTTCTTC
TRBD1 | . | TRBJ1-2 | TRBV19 | CASSIIPGQGHGYTF | TGTGCCAGTAGTATCATTCCGGGACAGGGACATGGCTACACCTTC
. | . | TRBJ2-1 | TRBV19 | CASSIGSGWDNEQFF | TGTGCCAGTAGTATTGGGAGCGGGTGGGACAATGAGCAGTTCTTC
. | . | TRBJ2-1 | TRBV11-2 | CASSLGERLGNNEQFF | TGTGCCAGCAGCTTAGGGGAGAGACTAGGAAACAATGAGCAGTTCTTC
TRBD2 | . | TRBJ2-2 | TRBV15 | CATSRGREGTGELFF | TGTGCCACCAGCAGAGGGAGGGAGGGAACCGGGGAGCTGTTTTTT
. | many | TRBJ2-5 | TRBV12-3/TRBV12-4 | CASRATEQETQYF | TGTGCCAGCAGAGCTACAGAGCAAGAGACCCAGTACTTC
TRBD1 | many | TRBJ2-1 | TRBV7-9 | CASKKTGSYEQFF | TGTGCCAGTAAAAAGACAGGGAGTTATGAGCAGTTCTTC
TRBD1 | many | TRBJ1-5 | TRBV4-1 | CASSPQGALEPQHF | TGCGCCAGCAGCCCGCAGGGGGCCCTGGAGCCCCAGCATTTT
. | many | TRBJ2-3 | TRBV4-1 | CASSPGPASTDTQYF | TGCGCCAGCAGCCCGGGTCCCGCCAGCACAGATACGCAGTATTTT
. | many | TRBJ1-1 | TRBV10-3 | CAITRGGKNTEAFF | TGTGCCATCACTCGGGGGGGCAAGAACACTGAAGCTTTCTTT
. | many | TRBJ1-1 | TRBV10-3 | CAIRENTEAFF | TGTGCCATCAGAGAAAACACTGAAGCTTTCTTT
TRBD2 | . | TRBJ2-2 | TRBV12-3/TRBV12-4 | CASSPPGLAAQAGELFF | TGTGCCAGCAGTCCCCCAGGACTAGCGGCGCAAGCCGGGGAGCTGTTTTTT
. | many | TRBJ2-7 | TRBV7-2 | CASSEAGYEQYF | TGTGCCAGCAGCGAAGCGGGTTACGAGCAGTACTTC
TRBD1 | many | TRBJ1-2 | TRBV7-9 | CASSLGSQGAPYGYTF | TGTGCCAGCAGCTTAGGCTCACAGGGGGCCCCTTATGGCTACACCTTC